A single sample gave rise to the 14 T cell receptor beta chains below, sequenced in a study of blood T cell repertoires in COVID-19 (dated by TCRdb to about 2020). Libraries were made using the immunoSEQ multiplex PCR assay. TCRdb stores this immuneACCESS table with in-frame sequences only. Part of the clones is absent; in the studies checked, under half of the shortfall reflects unresolved V genes, and no reason is known for the rest. The sample has 25,000 to 30,000 clones on record, 75% to 85% of them singletons. The top ten clonotypes cover more than 12% of the sample. The source material was peripheral blood. These receptors all come from a man aged 80 or over with active or convalescent COVID-19.

The chain recombines TRBV7-7 with TRBJ2-1; D call uncertain. Trimming left V 5 bases short and J 2 bases short, with 7 bases between. Germline-derived CDR1 and CDR2 are SSHAT and FNYEAQ (reference sequence). This CDR3 is 13 amino acids long. The CDR3 region is CASSRTTYNEQFF. CDR3 nucleotides: TGTGCCAGCAGCCGCACTACCTACAATGAGCAGTTCTTC.

This chain uses TRBV6-4 with TRBJ2-1, with D perhaps matching TRBD1 (5 bases). The V gene lost 6 bases and the J gene lost 0 bases, with 12 bases spanning the gap. Germline V gene data show CDR1 as MRHNA and CDR2 as SNTAGT. This CDR3 contains 15 residues. The CDR3 coding sequence is TGTGCCAGCAGACAGACAGCCAGCTCCTACAATGAGCAGTTCTTC. Amino acids: CASRQTASSYNEQFF.

The chain combines TRBV19 with TRBJ1-5; D uncertain. CDR3 length equals 16 residues. Looked up from germline, CDR1 is LNHDA and CDR2 is SQIVND (reference sequence). V shed 0 bases and J shed 7 bases, with 16 bases lying between them. CDR3: CASSIDFDIGGQPQHF. Here the CDR3 DNA reads TGTGCCAGTAGTATAGATTTCGACATCGGCGGGCAGCCCCAGCATTTT.

This chain joins TRBV2 and TRBJ1-2; D unresolved. This CDR3 comprises 13 residues. Deletions cut 10 bases from V and 0 bases from J, with 12 bases between. CDR1 SNHLY and CDR2 FYNNEI come from the germline V gene. The CDR3 nucleotides read TGTGCCACCGCCCTACAGTCTAACTATGGCTACACCTTC. This translates into CATALQSNYGYTF.

The chain links TRBV7-2 to TRBJ1-1; TRBD1 matches at 11 bases. J was trimmed by 3 bases and V by 0 bases; bases with no gene match: 9. From germline, CDR1 is SGHTA and CDR2 FQGNSA. The length of the CDR3 is 18 residues. In DNA, the CDR3 is TGTGCCAGCAGCTTAGCGGGAGGGACAGGGGGTGAACACACTGAAGCTTTCTTT. Translated: CASSLAGGTGGEHTEAFF.

This chain joins TRBV9 and TRBJ2-1; 11 nucleotides line up with TRBD2. This CDR3 has 17 amino acids. V gave up 0 bases and J gave up 10 bases; unmatched junction bases: 12. The germline V gene has CDR1 SGDLS and CDR2 YYNGEE. The chain's CDR3 is CASSVGGASGGREEQFF. In DNA form, the CDR3 reads TGTGCCAGCAGCGTAGGCGGTGCTAGCGGGGGGAGGGAAGAGCAGTTCTTC.

The J gene is TRBJ2-3, the V gene TRBV11-2; 8 bases fit TRBD1. The CDR3 totals 15 residues. J was trimmed by 4 bases and V by 1 base; bases with no gene match: 4. Germline-derived CDR1 and CDR2 are SGHAT and FQNNGV. This chain's CDR3 is CASSLGRGRSDTQYF. In DNA, the CDR3 is TGTGCCAGCAGCTTAGGCAGGGGGCGGTCAGATACGCAGTATTTT. Variable domain in full (rest from reference TRBV11-2 and TRBJ2-3): EAGVAQSPRYKIIEKRQSVAFWCNPISGHATLYWYQQILGQGPKLLIQFQNNGVVDDSQLPKDRFSAERLKGVDSTLKIQPAKLEDSAVYLCASSLGRGRSDTQYFGPGTRLTVL.

This clone occurred once. The genes are TRBV18 and TRBJ2-1, with TRBD1 matching 7 bases. The CDR3 contains 16 residues. The germline V gene encodes CDR1 KGHSH and CDR2 LQKENI. J lost 5 bases, V lost 0 bases, and 7 bases had no gene match. The CDR3 nucleotides read TGTGCCAGCTCACCACCGGGACAGCTTTTCCACAATGAGCAGTTCTTC. The encoded protein is CASSPPGQLFHNEQFF.

The V gene is TRBV6-4, the J gene TRBJ2-3; TRBD1 might be the D (5 bases). The CDR3 covers 15 residues. Germline CDR1 is MRHNA and CDR2 is SNTAGT. V shed 3 bases and J shed 2 bases, with 12 bases lying between them. CDR3 amino acids: CASSDVGGHTDTQYF. DNA for the CDR3: TGTGCCAGCAGTGATGTTGGCGGACACACAGATACGCAGTATTTT.

A few counts support this clone. The chain carries TRBV9 and TRBJ1-1; no reliable D call. This CDR3 is built from 13 residues. Germline lookup yields CDR1 SGDLS and CDR2 YYNGEE. V lost 0 bases and J 5 bases, leaving 8 bases between the germline ends. The DNA for the CDR3 is TGTGCCAGCAGCGTAGTGGAGAGGACTGAAGCTTTCTTT. Translation: CASSVVERTEAFF.

The chain couples TRBV18 to TRBJ2-1, with 13 bases fitting TRBD2. The germline V gene has CDR1 KGHSH and CDR2 LQKENI. The CDR3 is made up of 17 amino acids. J was trimmed by 0 bases and V by 1 base; bases with no gene match: 0. CDR3 nucleotide sequence: TGTGCCAGCTCACCACGGACTAGCGGGAGCTCCTACAATGAGCAGTTCTTC. This encodes CASSPRTSGSSYNEQFF.

The J gene is TRBJ1-1, the V gene TRBV18; TRBD1 might be the D (6 bases). The CDR3 sequence is 18 residues long. Germline V gives CDR1 KGHSH, CDR2 LQKENI. The V and J ends lost 5 bases and 1 base respectively, with 23 bases between them. CDR3 in amino acids: CASSSLKIPDRRNTEAFF. The CDR3 nucleotides are TGTGCCAGCTCATCACTTAAGATTCCCGACAGGCGGAACACTGAAGCTTTCTTT.

The chain employs TRBV19 and TRBJ1-2; possibly TRBD1 for D (6 bases). The CDR3 contains 13 residues. Germline assignment: CDR1 LNHDA and CDR2 SQIVND (reference sequence). With 7 bases removed from V and 6 bases from J, the gap between germline ends came to 15 bases. The CDR3 DNA reads TGTGCCAGTAACCGTGGACAGTACAATGGCTACACCTTC. Amino acid sequence: CASNRGQYNGYTF.

J is TRBJ1-2 and V is TRBV6-5; no definite D call. From germline, CDR1 is MNHEY and CDR2 SVGAGI. The CDR3 is 12 amino acids. Trimming left V 6 bases short and J 0 bases short, with 5 bases between. The CDR3 loop is CASSPTNYGYTF. The CDR3 nucleotides are TGTGCCAGCAGCCCAACTAACTATGGCTACACCTTC.